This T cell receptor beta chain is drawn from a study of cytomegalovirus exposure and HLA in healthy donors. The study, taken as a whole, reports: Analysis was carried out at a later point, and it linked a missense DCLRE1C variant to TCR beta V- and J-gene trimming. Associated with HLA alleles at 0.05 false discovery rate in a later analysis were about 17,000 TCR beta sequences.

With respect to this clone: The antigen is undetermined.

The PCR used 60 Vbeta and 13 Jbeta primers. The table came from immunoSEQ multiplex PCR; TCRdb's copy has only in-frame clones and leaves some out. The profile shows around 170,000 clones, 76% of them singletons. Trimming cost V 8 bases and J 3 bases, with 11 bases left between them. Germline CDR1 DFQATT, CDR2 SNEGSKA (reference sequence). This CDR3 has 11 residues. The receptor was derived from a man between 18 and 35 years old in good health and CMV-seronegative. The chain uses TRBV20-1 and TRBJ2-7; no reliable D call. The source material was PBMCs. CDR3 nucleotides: TGCAGTAGTCACAGTTTCTACGAGCAGTACTTC. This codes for CSSHSFYEQYF.